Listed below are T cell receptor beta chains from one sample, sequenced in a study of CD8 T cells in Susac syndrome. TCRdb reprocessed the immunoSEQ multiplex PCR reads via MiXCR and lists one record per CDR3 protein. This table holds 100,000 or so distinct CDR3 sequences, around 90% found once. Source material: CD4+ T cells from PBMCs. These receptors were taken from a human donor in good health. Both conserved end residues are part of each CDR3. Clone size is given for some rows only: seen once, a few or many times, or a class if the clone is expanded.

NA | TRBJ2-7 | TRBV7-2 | CASSLPGRRPIF
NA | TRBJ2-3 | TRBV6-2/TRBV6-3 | CASSHGGGQYF
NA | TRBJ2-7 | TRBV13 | CASSPTGTGIIYEQYF
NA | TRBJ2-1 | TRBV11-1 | CASSLDVPTSGPIYSYNEQFF
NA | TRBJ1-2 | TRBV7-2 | CASSLEVGGYTF
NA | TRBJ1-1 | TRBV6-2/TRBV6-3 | CASSSRILGTEAFF
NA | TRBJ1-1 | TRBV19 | CASSPYDRVNTEAFF
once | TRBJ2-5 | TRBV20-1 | CSSTPAGGQETQYF
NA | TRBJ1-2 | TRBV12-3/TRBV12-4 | CASSLSDRGNGYTF
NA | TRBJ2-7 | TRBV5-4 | CASSSGGFEQYF
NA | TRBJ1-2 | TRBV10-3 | CAIRQGTSTYGYTF
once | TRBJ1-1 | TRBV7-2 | CASSRDRGIEAFF
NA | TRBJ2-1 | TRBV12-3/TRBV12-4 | CASSFLAGWVEQFF
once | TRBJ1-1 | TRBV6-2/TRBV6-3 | CASSYATTGVMNTEAFF
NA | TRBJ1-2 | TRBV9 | CASSVGNYGYTF
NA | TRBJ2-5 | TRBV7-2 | CASSSRGLAGGRTQYF
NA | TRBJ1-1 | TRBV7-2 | CASRPWGGAETEAFF
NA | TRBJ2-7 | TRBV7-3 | CASSPTSGTYEQYF
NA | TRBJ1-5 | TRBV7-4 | CASSFGGFEDRNQPQHF
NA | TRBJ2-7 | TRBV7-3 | CASSPPADYEQYF